The 28 T cell receptor beta chains given below trace back to one sample, sequenced in a study of blood T cell repertoires in COVID-19. Assay used: immunoSEQ multiplex PCR; TCRdb lists only in-frame clones, some missing. The sample lists more than 15,000 clones, 85% to 90% seen once, with roughly 52% in the top ten. Sequenced sample: peripheral blood. These TCRs come from a man between 60 and 75 years old with acute or convalescent COVID-19.

The gene calls are TRBV5-6 and TRBJ2-1, with TRBD2 matching 10 bases. V shed 4 bases, J shed 3 bases, and the junction held 4 bases outside the gene matches. The CDR3 totals 15 residues. CDR1 is SGHDT and CDR2 is YYEEEE in the germline V gene. CDR3 nucleotide sequence: TGTGCCAGCAGCGCCGGACTAGCGGACTACAATGAGCAGTTCTTC. Its protein product is CASSAGLADYNEQFF.

This chain joins TRBV28 and TRBJ1-2; 7 bases map to TRBD1. The CDR3 extends over 13 amino acids. Germline CDR1 is MDHEN and CDR2 is SYDVKM. The V and J ends lost 6 bases and 8 bases, in that order; junction bases with no gene match: 9. CDR3 sequence: CASRTEGAPGYTF. In DNA form, the CDR3 reads TGTGCCAGCAGGACGGAGGGGGCGCCCGGCTACACCTTC.

This clone showed up just once. The chain uses TRBV6-5 and TRBJ2-5; 8 bases align to TRBD1. V lost 4 bases, J lost 4 bases, and 2 bases stayed unmatched. The germline CDR1 and CDR2 sequences are MNHEY and SVGAGI. There are 13 residues in the CDR3. The CDR3 DNA reads TGTGCCAGCAGTTGGACAGGGCGAGAGACCCAGTACTTC. It encodes CASSWTGRETQYF.

V and J are TRBV7-8 and TRBJ1-5; D unclear. V shed 1 base and J shed 0 bases, with 4 bases lying between them. CDR3 length equals 14 residues. CDR1 and CDR2 (germline): SGHVS, FQNEAQ. CDR3 loop: CASSLVDSNQPQHF. As DNA, the CDR3 is TGTGCCAGCAGCTTAGTAGATAGCAATCAGCCCCAGCATTTT.

This sequence joins TRBV24-1 and TRBJ2-1; TRBD1 matches at 8 bases. Trimming took 3 bases from V and 11 from J; bases not matched to a gene: 5. Germline V lookup: CDR1 KGHDR, CDR2 SFDVKD. CDR3 length: 13 amino acids. The CDR3: CATSDQTGVKQFF. The CDR3 nucleotides read TGTGCCACCAGTGATCAGACAGGGGTGAAGCAGTTCTTC.

V gene TRBV4-2 combines with J gene TRBJ2-7; D gene ambiguous. Per germline, CDR1 LGHNA and CDR2 YNFKEQ. The CDR3 is made up of 15 amino acids. The V end was cut by 0 bases, the J end by 0 bases, with 9 bases between. CDR3 loop: CASSQDMETSYEQYF. CDR3 coding DNA: TGTGCCAGCAGCCAAGATATGGAGACCTCCTACGAGCAGTACTTC.

The V call is TRBV5-1, the J call TRBJ2-3; 11 bases line up with TRBD2. CDR3 size: 15 residues. Looked up from germline, CDR1 is SGHRS and CDR2 is YFSETQ. V dropped 4 bases and J dropped 2; count of bases not matched to a gene: 3. The CDR3 nucleotides are TGCGCCAGCAGCCTGACTAGCGGGGTCACAGATACGCAGTATTTT. This encodes CASSLTSGVTDTQYF.

The rearrangement links TRBV15 to TRBJ2-2; TRBD2 might be the D (6 bases). The CDR3 contains 17 residues. Germline CDR1 reads LNHNV; CDR2 reads YYDKDF (reference sequence). V lost 0 bases and J 4 bases, leaving 15 bases between the germline ends. In DNA, the CDR3 is TGTGCCACCAGCAGAGATGAGGCGGGGAGAATCACCGGGGAGCTGTTTTTT. Its protein is CATSRDEAGRITGELFF.

This clone came up once. V and J are TRBV28 and TRBJ2-1; TRBD2 is a possible D gene (6 bases). The CDR3 consists of 13 residues. Trimming stripped 2 bases from V and 7 bases from J, with 9 bases between. The V gene's germline CDR1 is MDHEN and CDR2 SYDVKM. CDR3 residues: CASSLGGRNEQFF. DNA for the CDR3: TGTGCCAGCAGTTTAGGTGGGAGGAATGAGCAGTTCTTC. The full variable domain, its missing parts supplied by reference TRBV28 and TRBJ2-1, is DVKVTQSSRYLVKRTGEKVFLECVQDMDHENMFWYRQDPGLGLRLIYFSYDVKMKEKGDIPEGYSVSREKKERFSLILESASTNQTSMYLCASSLGGRNEQFFGPGTRLTVL.

The V and J genes are TRBV19 and TRBJ2-1; the match to TRBD2 covers 13 bases. Germline CDR1 LNHDA, CDR2 SQIVND (reference sequence). CDR3 size: 16 residues. The J segment lost 2 bases and the V segment lost 5 bases, leaving 3 bases of the junction unmatched. This CDR3 reads CASSWTSGRAYNEQFF. The CDR3 nucleotides are TGTGCCAGTAGTTGGACTAGCGGGAGAGCCTACAATGAGCAGTTCTTC.

This clone was detected once. V usage is TRBV19 and J usage is TRBJ2-7, with 8 bases aligning to TRBD1. From germline, CDR1 is LNHDA and CDR2 SQIVND (reference sequence). The CDR3 is 15 residues long. Losses at the gene ends were 3 bases for V and 1 base for J; bases not matched to a gene: 5. The CDR3 DNA sequence: TGTGCCAGTAGTATGGACAGGGACGGGTCCTACGAGCAGTACTTC. This codes for CASSMDRDGSYEQYF.

The chain employs TRBV28 and TRBJ2-1, with 12 bases lining up with TRBD2. The CDR3 has 15 residues. Trimming removed 4 bases from V and 5 bases from J; junction bases left unmatched: 3. The germline V gene has CDR1 MDHEN and CDR2 SYDVKM. The CDR3 DNA sequence: TGTGCCAGCAGTTCCCCTAGCGGGGGGGACAATGAGCAGTTCTTC. Translated: CASSSPSGGDNEQFF. Using reference TRBV28 and TRBJ2-1 for the parts outside the CDR3, the full variable domain is DVKVTQSSRYLVKRTGEKVFLECVQDMDHENMFWYRQDPGLGLRLIYFSYDVKMKEKGDIPEGYSVSREKKERFSLILESASTNQTSMYLCASSSPSGGDNEQFFGPGTRLTVL.

CDR3 sequence reads: CASKTGPGELFF. For the CDR3, the DNA is TGTGCCAGCAAGACAGGTCCCGGGGAGCTGTTTTTT. The chain joins TRBV6-5 to TRBJ2-2, with D possibly TRBD1 on 6 matching bases. Germline V CDR1 and CDR2: MNHEY, SVGAGI. CDR3 length: 12 amino acids. V was shortened by 7 bases and J by 6 bases, with 9 bases between the two germline ends.

V is TRBV2 and J is TRBJ2-7; 9 bases agree with TRBD1. CDR1 is SNHLY, CDR2 FYNNEI, per germline. CDR3 length: 20 residues. Trimming took 10 bases from V and 7 from J; bases not matched to a gene: 32. This CDR3 reads CAIRTGVRRTQSFPYVEQYF. CDR3 DNA sequence: TGTGCCATCAGGACAGGGGTCAGGCGGACGCAGTCCTTCCCGTACGTGGAGCAGTACTTC. Supplemented by reference TRBV2 and TRBJ2-7, the full variable domain reads EPEVTQTPSHQVTQMGQEVILRCVPISNHLYFYWYRQILGQKVEFLVSFYNNEISEKSEIFDDQFSVERPDGSNFTLKIRSTKLEDSAMYFCAIRTGVRRTQSFPYVEQYFGPGTRLTVT.

The rearrangement uses TRBV28 and TRBJ2-5; TRBD2 matches 8 bases. This CDR3 comprises 16 residues. After removal of 3 bases from V and 2 bases from J, the junction contained 8 bases not matched to a gene. Germline CDR1 is MDHEN and CDR2 is SYDVKM. The CDR3 sequence: CASSFLGGDGQETQYF. In DNA, the CDR3 is TGTGCCAGCAGTTTTCTCGGGGGGGACGGGCAAGAGACCCAGTACTTC. The entire variable domain, with the rest obtained from reference TRBV28 and TRBJ2-5, is as follows: DVKVTQSSRYLVKRTGEKVFLECVQDMDHENMFWYRQDPGLGLRLIYFSYDVKMKEKGDIPEGYSVSREKKERFSLILESASTNQTSMYLCASSFLGGDGQETQYFGPGTRLLVL.

The chain is built from TRBV6-5 and TRBJ1-1; 7 nucleotides align to TRBD1. The germline CDR1 and CDR2 sequences are MNHEY and SVGAGI. Trimming at V came to 2 bases and at J to 0 bases, leaving 3 bases not matched to a gene. This CDR3 is 15 amino acids long. The CDR3 bases are TGTGCCAGCAGTTACGAGAGGGGGCTGAACACTGAAGCTTTCTTT. Protein product: CASSYERGLNTEAFF.

This chain uses TRBV4-2 with TRBJ2-3; no firm D call. Trimming shortened V by 1 base and J by 0 bases, and 14 bases separated the two germline ends. CDR3 length: 17 residues. CDR1 is LGHNA and CDR2 is YNFKEQ in the germline V gene. In DNA, the CDR3 is TGTGCCAGCAGCCAAGGGTACGGCGGTTCTAGCACAGATACGCAGTATTTT. Amino acids: CASSQGYGGSSTDTQYF.

This clone has just a few counts. The rearrangement joins TRBV30 to TRBJ1-6, with 7 positions matching TRBD1. The CDR3 extends over 17 amino acids. Germline V CDR1 and CDR2: GTSNPN, SVGIG (reference sequence). With V trimmed by 2 bases and J by 0 bases, 7 bases remained unmatched. DNA of the CDR3: TGTGCCTGGAGTCCTAAGGACAGGAGCTCCTATAATTCACCCCTCCACTTT. This gives the protein CAWSPKDRSSYNSPLHF.

J is TRBJ1-6 and V is TRBV13, with 7 bases aligning to TRBD1. Germline trimming cut 0 bases from V and 4 bases from J; bases unmatched to any gene: 0. There are 15 residues in the CDR3. CDR1 is PRHDT, CDR2 FYEKMQ, per germline (reference sequence). Here the CDR3 reads CASSLGQGYNSPLHF. For the CDR3, the DNA is TGTGCCAGCAGCTTAGGACAGGGGTATAATTCACCCCTCCACTTT.

This chain joins TRBV6-5 and TRBJ2-7; 7 nucleotides match TRBD1. The ends lost 10 bases at V and 0 bases at J; junction bases unmatched: 3. This CDR3 is 12 amino acids long. The germline CDR1 and CDR2 sequences are MNHEY and SVGAGI. The CDR3 loop reads CATRQGSYEQYF. In nucleotides, the CDR3 is TGTGCCACCCGACAGGGCTCCTACGAGCAGTACTTC.

The chain links TRBV14 to TRBJ1-4, with D unclear. Germline assignment: CDR1 SGHDN and CDR2 FVKESK. The CDR3 totals 13 residues. The germline V and J ends were trimmed by 5 bases and 10 bases, with 14 bases remaining between them. DNA of the CDR3: TGTGCCAGCAGCGGGCGAAATGAGGGAAAACTGTTTTTT. Translation gives CASSGRNEGKLFF.

The chain has TRBV5-1 and TRBJ2-2, with TRBD2 matching 14 bases. The V gene end was trimmed by 4 bases and the J gene end by 7 bases; junction bases not matched to a gene: 6. Per the germline V gene, CDR1 is SGHRS and CDR2 is YFSETQ. This CDR3 contains 16 residues. CDR3 loop: CASSPTSGRGIGELFF. In DNA form, the CDR3 reads TGCGCCAGCAGCCCGACTAGCGGGAGGGGAATCGGGGAGCTGTTTTTT.

The chain is built from TRBV9 and TRBJ1-2; D unclear. V was cut by 3 bases and J by 8 bases, with 17 bases left in between. CDR3 length: 14 amino acids. The germline gives CDR1 SGDLS, CDR2 YYNGEE. This chain's CDR3 is CASSASSGFEGYTF. The CDR3 nucleotides read TGTGCCAGCAGCGCGTCCTCCGGGTTCGAAGGCTACACCTTC.

The rearrangement uses TRBV5-1 and TRBJ2-3; TRBD1 matches at 12 bases. This CDR3 is 21 amino acids long. Germline CDR1 reads SGHRS; CDR2 reads YFSETQ. V trimming: 4 bases; J trimming: 0 bases; junction bases outside the gene matches: 18. The CDR3 coding sequence is TGCGCCAGCAGCGAACTCCGTGGCCCGTGGGACAGGGGGCCAAGCACAGATACGCAGTATTTT. Translation: CASSELRGPWDRGPSTDTQYF.

This clone was counted once. Here the CDR3 DNA reads TGTGCCAGCAGTGAAGCTAGGTCTAGCGGGAGGAATGAGCAGTTCTTC. This translates into CASSEARSSGRNEQFF. The chain uses TRBV2 and TRBJ2-1, with 11 bases that match TRBD2. Germline CDR1 is SNHLY and CDR2 is FYNNEI. The J segment lost 7 bases and the V segment lost 0 bases, leaving 5 bases of the junction unmatched. This CDR3 region has 16 residues.

V is TRBV28 and J is TRBJ1-2; D gene uncertain. CDR3 length: 15 residues. Trimming removed 5 bases at V and 4 bases at J, with 17 bases between. Germline assignment: CDR1 MDHEN and CDR2 SYDVKM. CDR3 residues: CASSPRGVLIYGYTF. CDR3 DNA sequence: TGTGCCAGCAGTCCGCGAGGAGTTCTAATCTATGGCTACACCTTC.

The chain couples TRBV18 to TRBJ1-1; 8 nucleotides match TRBD1. Germline CDR1 KGHSH, CDR2 LQKENI. Trimming took 6 bases from V and 4 from J; bases not matched to a gene: 7. The CDR3 is 14 residues long. The CDR3 spells CASSPIGTGTEAFF. The CDR3 DNA reads as TGTGCCAGCTCGCCTATTGGGACAGGCACTGAAGCTTTCTTT.

The V call is TRBV5-6, the J call TRBJ2-7, with D uncertain. CDR1 and CDR2 (germline): SGHDT, YYEEEE. The V and J ends lost 0 bases and 2 bases respectively, with 6 bases between them. The length of the CDR3 is 13 residues. Here the CDR3 reads CASSLDSTYEQYF. CDR3 nucleotides: TGTGCCAGCAGCTTGGACAGCACCTACGAGCAGTACTTC.